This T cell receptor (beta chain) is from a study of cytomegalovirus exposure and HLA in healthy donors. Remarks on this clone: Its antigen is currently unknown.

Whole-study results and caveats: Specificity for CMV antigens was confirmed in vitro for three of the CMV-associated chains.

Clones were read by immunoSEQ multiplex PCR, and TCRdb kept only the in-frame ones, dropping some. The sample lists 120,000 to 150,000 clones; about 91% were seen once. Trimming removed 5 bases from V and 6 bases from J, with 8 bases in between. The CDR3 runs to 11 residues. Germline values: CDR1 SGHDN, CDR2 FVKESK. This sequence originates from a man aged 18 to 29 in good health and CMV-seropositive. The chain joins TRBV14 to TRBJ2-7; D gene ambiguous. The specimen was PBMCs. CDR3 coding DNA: TGTGCCAGCAGCTTCACACGCGAGCAGTACTTC. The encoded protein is CASSFTREQYF.